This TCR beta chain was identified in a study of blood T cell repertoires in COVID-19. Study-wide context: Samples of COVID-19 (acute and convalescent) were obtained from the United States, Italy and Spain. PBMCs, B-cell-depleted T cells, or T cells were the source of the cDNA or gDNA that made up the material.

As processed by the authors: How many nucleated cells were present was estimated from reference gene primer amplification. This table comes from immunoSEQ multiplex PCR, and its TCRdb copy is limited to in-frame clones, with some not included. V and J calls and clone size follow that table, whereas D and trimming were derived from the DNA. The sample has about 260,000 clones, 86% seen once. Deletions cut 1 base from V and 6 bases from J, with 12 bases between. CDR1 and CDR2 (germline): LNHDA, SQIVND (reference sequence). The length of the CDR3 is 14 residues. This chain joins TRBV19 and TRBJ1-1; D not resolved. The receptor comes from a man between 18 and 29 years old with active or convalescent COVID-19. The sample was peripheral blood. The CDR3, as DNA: TGTGCCAGTAGTATAGGAAGACGGGTGGCTGAAGCTTTCTTT. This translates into CASSIGRRVAEAFF.